This T cell receptor (beta chain) was documented in a study of blood T cell repertoires in COVID-19. The method was immunoSEQ multiplex PCR; TCRdb's version includes in-frame clones alone and lacks a portion of them. The sample lists 200,000 to 250,000 clones, roughly four fifths occurring once. The TCR was taken from a woman of 80 years or more with COVID-19, enrolled during active disease. The source material was peripheral blood.

The CDR3 nucleotides are TGCAGCGTTGTCCCGGGTAACTATGGCTACACCTTC. This sequence encodes CSVVPGNYGYTF. The chain recombines TRBV29-1 with TRBJ1-2; D is undetermined. CDR3 length: 12 residues. V was shortened by 4 bases and J by 1 base, with 7 bases between the two germline ends. Germline V gene sequence: CDR1 SQVTM, CDR2 ANQGSEA. Supplemented by reference TRBV29-1 and TRBJ1-2, the full variable domain reads SAVISQKPSRDICQRGTSLTIQCQVDSQVTMMFWYRQQPGQSLTLIATANQGSEATYESGFVIDKFPISRPNLTFSTLTVSNMSPEDSSIYLCSVVPGNYGYTFGSGTRLTVV.